The 20 T cell receptor beta chains below come from one sample, sequenced in a study of cytomegalovirus exposure and HLA in healthy donors. It was with 60 Vbeta and 13 Jbeta primers that the PCR ran. Profiling relied on immunoSEQ multiplex PCR, and the TCRdb table lists in-frame clones only, not all of them. Here the sample spans about 82,000 clones, less than 85% being singletons. Sample: PBMCs. These receptors were taken from a human donor in good health.

The V and J genes are TRBV2 and TRBJ1-1; D is possibly TRBD1 (5 bases). The CDR3 loop spans 13 amino acids. Per the germline V gene, CDR1 is SNHLY and CDR2 is FYNNEI. Trimming stripped 7 bases from V and 1 base from J, with 10 bases between. The CDR3 DNA sequence: TGTGCCAGCACCCAGGGAGGGAACACTGAAGCTTTCTTT. It is translated as CASTQGGNTEAFF.

V gene TRBV29-1 combines with J gene TRBJ1-1; TRBD1 matches 9 bases. V gave up 5 bases and J gave up 3 bases; unmatched junction bases: 16. Per germline, CDR1 SQVTM and CDR2 ANQGSEA. The CDR3 covers 17 residues. The CDR3 is CSVSRGQGLVGHTEAFF. Written as DNA, the CDR3 is TGCAGCGTTAGTCGGGGACAGGGACTGGTGGGGCACACTGAAGCTTTCTTT.

The chain carries TRBV19 and TRBJ1-2, with D possibly TRBD1 on 6 matching bases. The germline V gene has CDR1 LNHDA and CDR2 SQIVND (reference sequence). There are 13 residues in the CDR3. V dropped 10 bases and J dropped 8 bases, with 20 bases sitting between them. CDR3 bases: TGTGCCACCTCGACAGGCCCTGGGGTGGGCTACACCTTC. Translated: CATSTGPGVGYTF.

This clone was observed a few times. The J gene is TRBJ2-1, the V gene TRBV5-1; TRBD2 aligns across 12 bases. V was clipped by 4 bases and J by 6 bases; unmatched bases: 5. The CDR3 extends over 15 amino acids. Germline CDR1 SGHRS, CDR2 YFSETQ. CDR3 loop: CASSRLAGASNEQFF. CDR3 nucleotide sequence: TGCGCCAGCAGCCGACTAGCGGGGGCCTCCAATGAGCAGTTCTTC.

In DNA, the CDR3 is TGTGCCAGCAGCTTTATAAGCGCTAGCACAGATACGCAGTATTTT. Its translation: CASSFISASTDTQYF. The chain carries TRBV5-6 and TRBJ2-3; no reliable D call. V was trimmed by 2 bases and J by 0 bases, leaving 10 bases between them. CDR1 and CDR2 (germline): SGHDT, YYEEEE. The CDR3 consists of 15 residues. Full variable domain (missing parts from reference TRBV5-6 and TRBJ2-3): DAGVTQSPTHLIKTRGQQVTLRCSPKSGHDTVSWYQQALGQGPQFIFQYYEEEERQRGNFPDRFSGHQFPNYSSELNVNALLLGDSALYLCASSFISASTDTQYFGPGTRLTVL.

This chain's CDR3 is CASAPGTVNSGANVLTF. The CDR3, as DNA: TGTGCTAGTGCCCCCGGGACAGTGAACTCTGGGGCCAACGTCCTGACTTTC. This rearrangement joins TRBV12-5 to TRBJ2-6; TRBD1 agrees at 7 bases. With 7 bases clipped from V and 0 bases from J, the junction kept 9 bases outside the gene matches. Germline loops: CDR1 LGHNT, CDR2 FRNRAP. CDR3 length: 17 amino acids.

This chain uses TRBV9 with TRBJ1-4, with 12 positions matching TRBD1. After removal of 0 bases from V and 7 bases from J, the junction contained 1 base not matched to a gene. The CDR3 contains 15 residues. Germline V lookup: CDR1 SGDLS, CDR2 YYNGEE. CDR3 sequence: CASSVGGQGAEKLFF. CDR3 bases: TGTGCCAGCAGCGTAGGGGGACAGGGGGCTGAAAAACTGTTTTTT.

This clone appeared a single time. The rearrangement joins TRBV13 to TRBJ2-7; D is undetermined. The CDR3 loop spans 14 amino acids. Deletions cut 4 bases from V and 0 bases from J, with 10 bases between. Germline assignment: CDR1 PRHDT and CDR2 FYEKMQ (reference sequence). CDR3 in amino acids: CASSSPEASYEQYF. The CDR3 nucleotides read TGTGCCAGCAGCTCTCCCGAGGCCTCCTACGAGCAGTACTTC. Full variable domain (missing parts from reference TRBV13 and TRBJ2-7): AAGVIQSPRHLIKEKRETATLKCYPIPRHDTVYWYQQGPGQDPQFLISFYEKMQSDKGSIPDRFSAQQFSDYHSELNMSSLELGDSALYFCASSSPEASYEQYFGPGTRLTVT.

This chain connects TRBV7-9 to TRBJ2-7, with unresolved D. V was shortened by 1 base and J by 3 bases, with 10 bases between the two germline ends. The germline V gene encodes CDR1 SEHNR and CDR2 FQNEAQ (reference sequence). This CDR3 is 14 amino acids long. The CDR3 DNA reads TGTGCCAGCAGCTTAGTCGCGCCGAACTACGAGCAGTACTTC. The encoded protein is CASSLVAPNYEQYF.

The J gene is TRBJ1-2, the V gene TRBV19; 7 nucleotides line up with TRBD1. Losses at the gene ends were 6 bases for V and 4 bases for J; bases not matched to a gene: 17. The CDR3 extends over 17 amino acids. Germline CDR1 LNHDA, CDR2 SQIVND (reference sequence). CDR3 coding DNA: TGTGCCAGTAGCCCCGGACAGGCAACTCTCCGGATCTATGGCTACACCTTC. It is translated as CASSPGQATLRIYGYTF.

The rearrangement joins TRBV5-6 to TRBJ1-1, with TRBD1 identical over 10 bases. CDR3 size: 17 residues. The germline gives CDR1 SGHDT, CDR2 YYEEEE. V was clipped by 3 bases and J by 1 base; unmatched bases: 9. This chain's CDR3 is CASSSRDRGLRNTEAFF. As DNA, the CDR3 is TGTGCCAGCAGCTCGCGGGACAGGGGTTTACGGAACACTGAAGCTTTCTTT.

The chain combines TRBV7-2 with TRBJ2-7; TRBD2 might be the D (7 bases). The CDR3 consists of 15 residues. Per germline, CDR1 SGHTA and CDR2 FQGNSA. Trimming left V 3 bases short and J 2 bases short, with 14 bases between. The CDR3 reads CASSFYRGGPYEQYF. The CDR3 nucleotides are TGTGCCAGCAGCTTTTATAGGGGGGGGCCCTACGAGCAGTACTTC.

The V gene is TRBV5-6, the J gene TRBJ2-1, with D possibly being TRBD2 (7 bases). Germline-derived CDR1 and CDR2 are SGHDT and YYEEEE. The V gene lost 3 bases and the J gene lost 8 bases, with 18 bases spanning the gap. CDR3 length equals 15 residues. This CDR3 is CASSWGGQGLDEQFF. For the CDR3, the DNA is TGTGCCAGCAGCTGGGGGGGGCAGGGGCTCGATGAGCAGTTCTTC.

This sequence joins TRBV30 and TRBJ1-3; D call uncertain. Germline V lookup: CDR1 GTSNPN, CDR2 SVGIG (reference sequence). Trimming took 2 bases from V and 0 from J, leaving 14 bases between them. The CDR3 is made up of 16 amino acids. The CDR3 bases are TGTGCCTGGAGTCTTCCGACATTTCTCTCTGGAAACACCATATATTTT. This sequence encodes CAWSLPTFLSGNTIYF.

The chain is built from TRBV30 and TRBJ1-6, with 8 bases matching TRBD1. V shed 0 bases and J 11 bases; nucleotides not matched to a gene: 6. The germline CDR1 and CDR2 sequences are GTSNPN and SVGIG (reference sequence). This CDR3 contains 14 residues. CDR3 sequence (DNA): TGTGCCTGGAGTGTGGGCAGGGGGCGCCCACCCCTCCACTTT. Translating it yields CAWSVGRGRPPLHF.

This clone was seen a few times. J is TRBJ1-1 and V is TRBV4-3; TRBD1 matches 7 bases. Germline V CDR1 and CDR2: LGHNA, YSLEER. CDR3 length: 13 residues. J was trimmed by 9 bases and V by 0 bases; bases with no gene match: 4. The CDR3 DNA reads TGCGCCAGCAGCCAAGATAGGGGACAGAAAGCTTTCTTT. This sequence encodes CASSQDRGQKAFF.

V usage is TRBV10-2 and J usage is TRBJ1-5; a possible D gene is TRBD1 (5 bases). The CDR3 covers 14 residues. Trimming pared 5 bases from V and 7 bases from J, leaving 15 bases between. Germline V lookup: CDR1 WSHSY, CDR2 SAAADI. Here the CDR3 DNA reads TGCGCCAGCAGTAATGGGGGGTTCCAACAGCCCCAGCATTTT. This sequence encodes CASSNGGFQQPQHF.

The V call is TRBV30, the J call TRBJ1-5; possible D gene TRBD1, 6 bases. V gave up 4 bases and J gave up 1 base, with 11 bases separating them. CDR1 and CDR2 (germline): GTSNPN, SVGIG (reference sequence). The length of the CDR3 is 14 residues. This chain's CDR3 is CAWNLGTSNQPQHF. CDR3 DNA: TGTGCCTGGAATCTGGGGACAAGCAATCAGCCCCAGCATTTT.

The chain recombines TRBV4-1 with TRBJ1-5, with D possibly TRBD1 on 6 matching bases. The V and J ends lost 4 bases and 2 bases respectively, with 12 bases between them. CDR1 is MGHRA and CDR2 is YSYEKL in the germline V gene. The CDR3 runs to 15 residues. CDR3 region: CASSPGQLGNQPQHF. CDR3 coding DNA: TGCGCCAGCAGCCCCGGACAGCTAGGCAATCAGCCCCAGCATTTT.

The CDR3 DNA reads as TGTGCCAGCAGGTGGACTAGCGGGGGCCCCGGTACGCAGTATTTT. It yields the protein CASRWTSGGPGTQYF. The rearrangement joins TRBV6-1 to TRBJ2-3; 13 nucleotides agree with TRBD2. This CDR3 has 15 amino acids. Unmatched junction bases numbered 8, after V lost 6 bases and J lost 8 bases. Germline V gene sequence: CDR1 MNHNS, CDR2 SASEGT.